These 14 T cell receptor beta chains came from one sample sequenced in a study of cytomegalovirus exposure and HLA in healthy donors. PCR involved 60 Vbeta and 13 Jbeta primers. Clones were sequenced by immunoSEQ multiplex PCR, and TCRdb holds only the in-frame ones, with some missing. Recorded for this sample: just over 150,000 clones. Sequencing was performed on PBMCs. Receptor source: a young man in good health and CMV-seronegative.

The gene calls are TRBV5-1 and TRBJ2-1, with D possibly matching TRBD2 (6 bases). V shed 0 bases and J shed 3 bases, with 19 bases lying between them. In germline, CDR1 is SGHRS, CDR2 YFSETQ. CDR3 size: 18 residues. CDR3 bases: TGCGCCAGCAGCTTGGTCGGGGATCTCAGGAGGGACTACAATGAGCAGTTCTTC. As protein: CASSLVGDLRRDYNEQFF.

The chain joins TRBV6-4 to TRBJ1-1; unclear D gene. Trimming pared 4 bases from V and 1 base from J, leaving 10 bases between. CDR3 length equals 14 residues. Germline CDR1 is MRHNA and CDR2 is SNTAGT. The CDR3 DNA reads as TGTGCCAGCAGTGGTCTAGGAGGGAACACTGAAGCTTTCTTT. Amino acids: CASSGLGGNTEAFF.

The V call is TRBV20-1, the J call TRBJ1-2, with D uncertain. Germline values: CDR1 DFQATT, CDR2 SNEGSKA (reference sequence). There are 11 residues in the CDR3. With 5 bases removed from V and 3 bases from J, the gap between germline ends came to 7 bases. CDR3 in DNA: TGCAGTGCTCGGGTGGACTATGGCTACACCTTC. Its translation: CSARVDYGYTF.

On this clone itself: The sample has other DNA sequences that encode this CDR3 too. The V call is TRBV6-5, the J call TRBJ1-2, with 8 bases lining up with TRBD1. The CDR3 runs 12 residues. Germline CDR1 MNHEY, CDR2 SVGAGI. After removal of 8 bases from V and 2 bases from J, the junction contained 1 base not matched to a gene. CDR3 in amino acids: CASRTGNYGYTF. In DNA, the CDR3 is TGTGCCAGCCGGACAGGGAACTATGGCTACACCTTC.

The chain has TRBV5-1 and TRBJ1-1; D remains unclear. With 3 bases removed from V and 3 bases from J, the gap between germline ends came to 12 bases. Germline values: CDR1 SGHRS, CDR2 YFSETQ. This CDR3 comprises 14 residues. The CDR3 region has the DNA TGCGCCAGCAGCTCCGGTAGCGTGTACACTGAAGCTTTCTTT. Translating it yields CASSSGSVYTEAFF.

V is TRBV5-1 and J is TRBJ1-1, with 9 bases matching TRBD1. This CDR3 region has 14 residues. Unmatched junction bases numbered 8, after V lost 3 bases and J lost 8 bases. CDR1 and CDR2 from the germline V gene are SGHRS and YFSETQ. The CDR3 is CASSSTGGSLEAFF. Written as DNA, the CDR3 is TGCGCCAGCAGCTCTACAGGGGGCAGCCTAGAAGCTTTCTTT. The full variable domain, rest sourced from reference TRBV5-1 and TRBJ1-1, is KAGVTQTPRYLIKTRGQQVTLSCSPISGHRSVSWYQQTPGQGLQFLFEYFSETQRNKGNFPGRFSGRQFSNSRSEMNVSTLELGDSALYLCASSSTGGSLEAFFGQGTRLTVV.

The chain links TRBV11-2 to TRBJ2-5; possibly TRBD1 for D (6 bases). The V gene's germline CDR1 is SGHAT and CDR2 FQNNGV. This CDR3 is 13 amino acids long. Trimming cost V 1 base and J 5 bases, with 8 bases left between them. The CDR3 reads CASSLGQGETQYF. The CDR3 DNA is TGTGCCAGCAGCTTAGGGCAGGGGGAGACCCAGTACTTC.

The chain employs TRBV6-1 and TRBJ2-7; 8 bases are shared with TRBD1. Trimming at V came to 8 bases and at J to 2 bases, leaving 8 bases not matched to a gene. The CDR3 totals 14 residues. Germline assignment: CDR1 MNHNS and CDR2 SASEGT. This chain's CDR3 is CASEDRAATYEQYF. The CDR3 DNA follows: TGTGCCAGCGAGGACAGGGCGGCCACCTACGAGCAGTACTTC.

In DNA form, the CDR3 reads TGTGCCAGCAGTTTGGTCAGTGATAATTCACCCCTCCACTTT. Protein product: CASSLVSDNSPLHF. This chain links TRBV27 with TRBJ1-6; D is undetermined. V lost 3 bases and J 5 bases, leaving 8 bases between the germline ends. The CDR3 is made up of 14 amino acids. In germline, CDR1 is MNHEY, CDR2 SMNVEV (reference sequence).

J is TRBJ2-7 and V is TRBV7-2, with TRBD2 identical over 9 bases. This CDR3 is built from 17 residues. The germline gives CDR1 SGHTA, CDR2 FQGNSA. The ends lost 4 bases at V and 2 bases at J; junction bases unmatched: 12. CDR3 coding DNA: TGTGCCAGCAGCTATCACGTAAGCGGGAGGTCGGCCTACGAGCAGTACTTC. As protein: CASSYHVSGRSAYEQYF.

The chain links TRBV7-2 to TRBJ2-1, with 9 nucleotides matching TRBD1. This CDR3 is built from 15 residues. Looked up from germline, CDR1 is SGHTA and CDR2 is FQGNSA. The J segment lost 8 bases and the V segment lost 5 bases, leaving 10 bases of the junction unmatched. The CDR3 nucleotides read TGTGCCAGCAGCCCTCCGGGACAGGGCCGGCATGAGCAGTTCTTC. As protein: CASSPPGQGRHEQFF.

The V gene is TRBV27, the J gene TRBJ1-2; TRBD1 aligns across 7 bases. The trim removed 4 bases at V and 4 bases at J, leaving 15 bases unmatched. There are 17 residues in the CDR3. Germline loops: CDR1 MNHEY, CDR2 SMNVEV (reference sequence). CDR3 nucleotides: TGTGCCAGCAGTTCGGACAGGCTCCTCTCCAGGGGCTATGGCTACACCTTC. Translation gives CASSSDRLLSRGYGYTF.

The genes are TRBV7-8 and TRBJ2-7, with 9 positions matching TRBD1. Germline lookup yields CDR1 SGHVS and CDR2 FQNEAQ. This CDR3 has 15 residues. V was clipped by 2 bases and J by 1 base; unmatched bases: 3. CDR3 in amino acids: CASSLRGTGSYEQYF. In DNA form, the CDR3 reads TGTGCCAGCAGCTTACGGGGGACAGGGTCCTACGAGCAGTACTTC.

This chain links TRBV7-3 with TRBJ1-1; D is perhaps TRBD1 (6 bases). V gave up 2 bases and J gave up 1 base, with 8 bases separating them. The CDR3 is 14 amino acids. The V gene's germline CDR1 is SGHTA and CDR2 FQGTGA. The CDR3 DNA is TGTGCCAGCAGCTTACAGGGACAGAACACTGAAGCTTTCTTT. It specifies CASSLQGQNTEAFF.